The T cell receptor (beta chain) under discussion was sequenced for a study of blood T cell repertoires in COVID-19. The CDR3 totals 13 residues. Trimming cost V 5 bases and J 8 bases, with 15 bases left between them. The V gene's germline CDR1 is SGHTA and CDR2 FQGNSA. This clone was recorded once. Sequencing used immunoSEQ multiplex PCR; TCRdb keeps in-frame clones, though not all of them. This table has roughly 170,000 clones, approximately 87% appearing once. The rearrangement joins TRBV7-2 to TRBJ1-2; weak D call: TRBD1 (5 bases). Sequencing was performed on peripheral blood. The origin of this receptor is a woman between 18 and 30 years old who had recovered from COVID-19. As DNA, the CDR3 is TGTGCCAGCAGCCCCGACGGGGGGAGAGGCTACACCTTC. Its translation: CASSPDGGRGYTF.